This TCR beta chain was profiled in a study of T cells in Graves' hyperthyroidism and ophthalmopathy. Regarding the study as a whole: Through a model of 13 V-J features, ophthalmopathy was separated from stable hyperthyroidism.

Germline loops: CDR1 SNHLY, CDR2 FYNNEI. V dropped 5 bases and J dropped 6 bases, with 10 bases sitting between them. CDR3 length: 12 residues. This clonotype was counted a few times. Its matching antigen is unknown. A read error may be the cause here, since a much bigger clone is one base away. Using RNA transcripts as the source, TCR beta CDR3 regions were amplified. The primer set for the first-round RT-PCR of the TCR CDR3 was HTBI. Each CDR3 protein is one row after TCRdb ran MiXCR on the multiplex PCR reads. The sample shows some 600,000 distinct CDR3 sequences, roughly 50% of them seen only once. If no ophthalmopathy progression occurred within 18 months, Graves' hyperthyroidism was stable. Subjects aged 18 to 65 presented with newly diagnosed hyperthyroidism of less than 2 months' duration. Uncontrolled infection, other autoimmune disease, pregnancy or lactation excluded patients.

The chain employs TRBV2 and TRBJ1-1; D perhaps matches TRBD1 (6 bases). This TCR came from a woman in her late teens or twenties with Graves' hyperthyroidism. Sequencing was performed on peripheral blood or thyroid tissue (not recorded which). This chain's CDR3 is CASSYGGAEAFF. CDR3 DNA: TGTGCCAGCAGTTACGGGGGCGCTGAAGCTTTCTTT.